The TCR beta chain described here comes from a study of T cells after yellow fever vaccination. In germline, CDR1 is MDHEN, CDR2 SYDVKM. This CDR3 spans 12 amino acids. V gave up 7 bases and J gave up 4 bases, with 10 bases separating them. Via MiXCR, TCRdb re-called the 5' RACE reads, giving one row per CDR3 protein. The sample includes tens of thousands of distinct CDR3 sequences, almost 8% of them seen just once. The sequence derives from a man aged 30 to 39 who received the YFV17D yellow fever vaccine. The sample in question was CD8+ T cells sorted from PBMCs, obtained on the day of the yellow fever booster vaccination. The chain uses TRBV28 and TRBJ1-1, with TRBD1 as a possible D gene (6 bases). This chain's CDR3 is CASITGPTEAFF. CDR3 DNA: TGTGCCAGCATAACAGGGCCCACTGAAGCTTTCTTT.